The clone carrying this TCR beta chain is a singleton in its sample. The data originate from a study of blood T cells in healthy people across ages. Primed by a sample-barcoded 5' primer and a J-beta primer mix, a second PCR proceeded for roughly 7 to 11 cycles. MiXCR, applied by TCRdb to the 5' RACE reads, yields one record per CDR3 protein. The data show hundreds of thousands of distinct CDR3 sequences, with under 30% seen just once and around 14% held by the top ten. CDR3 length: 14 amino acids. Between the trimmed V and J ends, which lost 3 bases and 6 bases, there was a span of 14 bases. From germline, CDR1 is GTSNPN and CDR2 SVGIG (reference sequence).

The chain is built from TRBV30 and TRBJ2-2, with D uncertain. The TCR was taken from an elderly woman in good health. The sequenced material came from blood. The CDR3 DNA is TGTGCCTGGAGATCTCTGGGGTCCTCCGGGGAGCTGTTTTTT. Translated, it gives CAWRSLGSSGELFF.